This entry features one TCR beta chain sequence. CDR1 and CDR2 from the germline V gene are LNHDA and SQIVND (reference sequence). Trimming removed 3 bases from V and 5 bases from J, with 13 bases in between. The CDR3 is made up of 14 amino acids. The sample comes from a study of control samples from healthy donors and cancer patients. The assay was immunoSEQ multiplex PCR, and TCRdb's table has in-frame clones only and misses some. The sample holds about 220,000 clones, roughly 94% seen once. This sequence was found in a man aged 45 to 65 in good health. The V gene is TRBV19, the J gene TRBJ2-5, with no clear D. Input material: blood. The CDR3 DNA follows: TGTGCCAGTAGTATGGGCCTTTTCACCGAGACCCAGTACTTC. Encoded protein: CASSMGLFTETQYF.